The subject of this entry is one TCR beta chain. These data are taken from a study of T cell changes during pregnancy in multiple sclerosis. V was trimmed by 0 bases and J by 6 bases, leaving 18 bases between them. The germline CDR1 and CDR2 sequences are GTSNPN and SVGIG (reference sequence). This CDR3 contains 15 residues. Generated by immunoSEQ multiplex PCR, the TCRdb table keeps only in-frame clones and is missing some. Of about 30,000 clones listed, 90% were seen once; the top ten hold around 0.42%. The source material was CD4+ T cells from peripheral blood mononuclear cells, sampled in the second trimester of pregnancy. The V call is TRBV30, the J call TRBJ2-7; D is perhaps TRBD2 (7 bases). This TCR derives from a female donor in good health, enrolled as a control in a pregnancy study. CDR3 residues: CAWSVWGGADREQYF. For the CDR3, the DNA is TGTGCCTGGAGTGTTTGGGGGGGGGCCGACCGCGAGCAGTACTTC.